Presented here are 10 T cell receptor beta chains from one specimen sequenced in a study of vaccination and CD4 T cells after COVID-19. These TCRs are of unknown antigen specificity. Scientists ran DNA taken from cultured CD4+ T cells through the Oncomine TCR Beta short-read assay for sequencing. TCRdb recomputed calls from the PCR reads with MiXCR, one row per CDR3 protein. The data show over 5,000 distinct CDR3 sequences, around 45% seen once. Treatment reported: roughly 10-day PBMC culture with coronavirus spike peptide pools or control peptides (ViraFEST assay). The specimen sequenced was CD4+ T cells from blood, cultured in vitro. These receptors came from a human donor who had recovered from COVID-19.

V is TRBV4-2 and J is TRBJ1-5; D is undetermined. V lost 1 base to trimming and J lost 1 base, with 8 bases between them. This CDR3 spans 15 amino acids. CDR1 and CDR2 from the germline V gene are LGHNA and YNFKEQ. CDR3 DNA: TGTGCCAGCAGCCAAGGAACGGAAAGCAATCAGCCCCAGCATTTT. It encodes CASSQGTESNQPQHF.

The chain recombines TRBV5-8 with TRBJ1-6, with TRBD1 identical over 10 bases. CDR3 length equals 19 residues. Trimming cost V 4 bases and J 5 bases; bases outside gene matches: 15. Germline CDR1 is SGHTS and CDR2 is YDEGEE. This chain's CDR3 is CASSPQRPGQGRNNSPLHF. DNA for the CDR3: TGTGCCAGCAGCCCCCAACGACCGGGACAGGGGAGGAATAATTCACCCCTCCACTTT.

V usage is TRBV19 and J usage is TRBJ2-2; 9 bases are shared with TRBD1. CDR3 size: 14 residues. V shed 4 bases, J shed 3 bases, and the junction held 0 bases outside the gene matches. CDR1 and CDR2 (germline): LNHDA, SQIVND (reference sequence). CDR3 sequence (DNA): TGTGCCAGTAGTAGGGACAGGGACACCGGGGAGCTGTTTTTT. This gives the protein CASSRDRDTGELFF.

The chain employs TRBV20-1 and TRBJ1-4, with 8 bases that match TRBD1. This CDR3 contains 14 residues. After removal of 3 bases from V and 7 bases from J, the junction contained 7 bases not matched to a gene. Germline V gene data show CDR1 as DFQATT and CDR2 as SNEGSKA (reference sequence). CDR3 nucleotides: TGCAGTGCTAGGGGGAGCGACAGGGGTGAAAAACTGTTTTTT. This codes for CSARGSDRGEKLFF.

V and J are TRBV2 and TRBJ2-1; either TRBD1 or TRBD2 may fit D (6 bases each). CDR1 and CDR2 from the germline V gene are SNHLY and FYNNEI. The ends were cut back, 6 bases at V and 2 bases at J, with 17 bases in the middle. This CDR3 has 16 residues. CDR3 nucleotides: TGTGCCAGCAGACCCTACCGGGGGCTGGCCTACAATGAGCAGTTCTTC. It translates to CASRPYRGLAYNEQFF.

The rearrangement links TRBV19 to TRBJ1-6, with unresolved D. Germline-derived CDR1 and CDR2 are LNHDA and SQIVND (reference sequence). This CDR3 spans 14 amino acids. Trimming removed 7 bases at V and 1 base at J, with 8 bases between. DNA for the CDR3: TGTGCCAGTACGCCGGGGTCCTATAATTCACCCCTCCACTTT. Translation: CASTPGSYNSPLHF.

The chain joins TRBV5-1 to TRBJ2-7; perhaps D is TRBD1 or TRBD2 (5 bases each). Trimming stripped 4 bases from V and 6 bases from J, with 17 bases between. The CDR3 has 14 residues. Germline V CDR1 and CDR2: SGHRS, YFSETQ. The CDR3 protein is CASSRDPPPVEQYF. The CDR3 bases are TGCGCCAGCAGCCGGGACCCCCCGCCGGTCGAGCAGTACTTC. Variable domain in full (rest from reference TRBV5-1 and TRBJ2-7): KAGVTQTPRYLIKTRGQQVTLSCSPISGHRSVSWYQQTPGQGLQFLFEYFSETQRNKGNFPGRFSGRQFSNSRSEMNVSTLELGDSALYLCASSRDPPPVEQYFGPGTRLTVT.

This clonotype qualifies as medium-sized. DNA for the CDR3: TGTGCCAGCAGCCTAAGGACAGGGGGCGACACCGGGGAGCTGTTTTTT. This sequence encodes CASSLRTGGDTGELFF. V and J are TRBV11-3 and TRBJ2-2, with TRBD1 matching 11 bases. This CDR3 spans 16 amino acids. The germline gives CDR1 SGHNT, CDR2 YENEEA. Germline trimming cut 5 bases from V and 3 bases from J; bases unmatched to any gene: 5.

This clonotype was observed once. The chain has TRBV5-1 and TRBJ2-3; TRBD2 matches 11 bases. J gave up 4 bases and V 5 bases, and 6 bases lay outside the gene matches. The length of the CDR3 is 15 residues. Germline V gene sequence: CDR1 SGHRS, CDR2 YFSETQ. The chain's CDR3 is CASSPVAGGADTQYF. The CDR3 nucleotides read TGCGCCAGCAGTCCGGTAGCGGGGGGGGCAGATACGCAGTATTTT.

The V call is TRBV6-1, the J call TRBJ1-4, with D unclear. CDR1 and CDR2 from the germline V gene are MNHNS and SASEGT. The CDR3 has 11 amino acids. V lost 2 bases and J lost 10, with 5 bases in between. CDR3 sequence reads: CASSELGKLFF. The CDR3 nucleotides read TGTGCCAGCAGTGAATTGGGAAAACTGTTTTTT.